Listed here are 6 T cell receptor beta chains from one sample, sequenced in a study of cytomegalovirus exposure and HLA in healthy donors. Use of 60 Vbeta and 13 Jbeta primers characterized the PCR. Here immunoSEQ multiplex PCR was the method, and the copy in TCRdb shows in-frame clones only, minus some. This table lists approximately 130,000 clones. The specimen was PBMCs. The receptors stem from a woman in her sixties or seventies in good health and CMV-seronegative.

The DNA of the CDR3 is TGTGCCAGCAGCCCCTTAATCTATAGCGGGAGGGCAGATACGCAGTATTTT. As protein: CASSPLIYSGRADTQYF. V and J are TRBV14 and TRBJ2-3; 11 bases align to TRBD2. CDR1 and CDR2 from the germline V gene are SGHDN and FVKESK. This CDR3 region has 17 residues. Trimming removed 4 bases from V and 4 bases from J; junction bases left unmatched: 10.

V is TRBV2 and J is TRBJ2-2, with 10 bases identical to TRBD1. The CDR3 runs to 15 residues. The J segment lost 5 bases and the V segment lost 4 bases, leaving 4 bases of the junction unmatched. Germline V gene sequence: CDR1 SNHLY, CDR2 FYNNEI. Here the CDR3 DNA reads TGTGCCAGCAGTGGAAGGGACAGGGGTACCGGGGAGCTGTTTTTT. Translation: CASSGRDRGTGELFF.

The chain has TRBV12-5 and TRBJ2-2; D call uncertain. The CDR3 consists of 14 residues. Germline values: CDR1 LGHNT, CDR2 FRNRAP. With 2 bases removed from V and 1 base from J, the gap between germline ends came to 5 bases. CDR3: CASGLSGNTGELFF. The CDR3 coding sequence is TGTGCTAGTGGTTTGTCGGGGAACACCGGGGAGCTGTTTTTT. The full variable domain, with the rest looked up from reference TRBV12-5 and TRBJ2-2, is DARVTQTPRHKVTEMGQEVTMRCQPILGHNTVFWYRQTMMQGLELLAYFRNRAPLDDSGMPKDRFSAEMPDATLATLKIQPSEPRDSAVYFCASGLSGNTGELFFGEGSRLTVL.

The chain couples TRBV5-1 to TRBJ2-3; TRBD2 aligns across 7 bases. This CDR3 region has 17 residues. The trim removed 1 base at V and 5 bases at J, leaving 13 bases unmatched. The germline V gene has CDR1 SGHRS and CDR2 YFSETQ. In DNA, the CDR3 is TGCGCCAGCAGCTTGCTCCGTCGCGGCGGGGGAATAGATACGCAGTATTTT. Its protein is CASSLLRRGGGIDTQYF.

The chain uses TRBV28 and TRBJ2-7, with D possibly matching TRBD1 (6 bases). This CDR3 is 19 amino acids long. The germline V and J ends were trimmed by 4 bases and 3 bases, with 28 bases remaining between them. Per the germline V gene, CDR1 is MDHEN and CDR2 is SYDVKM. The CDR3 loop is CASSSDSHRVSGRLYEQYF. In nucleotides, the CDR3 is TGTGCCAGCAGTTCTGATAGCCACAGGGTGTCTGGTAGGCTCTACGAGCAGTACTTC. The variable domain in full, completed from reference TRBV28 and TRBJ2-7, reads DVKVTQSSRYLVKRTGEKVFLECVQDMDHENMFWYRQDPGLGLRLIYFSYDVKMKEKGDIPEGYSVSREKKERFSLILESASTNQTSMYLCASSSDSHRVSGRLYEQYFGPGTRLTVT.

The chain has TRBV7-6 and TRBJ2-7; D perhaps matches TRBD2 (6 bases). Per germline, CDR1 SGHVS and CDR2 FNYEAQ. Trimming removed 0 bases from V and 7 bases from J, with 10 bases in between. CDR3 size: 13 residues. Here the CDR3 reads CASSLAGGWEQYF. In DNA form, the CDR3 reads TGTGCCAGCAGCTTAGCCGGGGGTTGGGAGCAGTACTTC.